Listed below are T cell receptor beta chains from one sample, sequenced in a study of radiotherapy plus CTLA-4 blockade in lung cancer. The assay was immunoSEQ multiplex PCR, and TCRdb's table has in-frame clones only and misses some. The table records more than 12,000 clones, 70% to 85% of them present only once. The sequencing here drew on peripheral blood, taken from a patient treated with radiotherapy plus ipilimumab. The source of these receptors is a human donor with non-small cell lung cancer whose response to radiotherapy plus ipilimumab could not be evaluated. CDR3s include the opening cysteine and the closing phenylalanine or tryptophan. The order of the fields is CDR3 DNA, CDR3 protein, V gene, CDR3 length, J gene, D gene, clone size. D genes are given only for firm matches. Clone size is shown for a subset of rows, as once, few, many or a class of expanded clone.

CDR3 DNA: TGTGCCAGCTCACCAAAGGTGGACGGGACAGTCTATGGCTACACCTTC
CDR3 protein: CASSPKVDGTVYGYTF
V gene: TRBV18
CDR3 length: 16
J gene: TRBJ1-2
D gene: TRBD1
clone size: .

CDR3 DNA: TGTGCCAGCAGAGAATCTAGCGTGGATACGCAGTATTTT
CDR3 protein: CASRESSVDTQYF
V gene: TRBV6-5
CDR3 length: 13
J gene: TRBJ2-3
D gene: .
clone size: .

CDR3 DNA: TGTGCCAGTAGTCCCGGGGGGGGGTCAGCAGATACGCAGTATTTT
CDR3 protein: CASSPGGGSADTQYF
V gene: TRBV19
CDR3 length: 15
J gene: TRBJ2-3
D gene: TRBD2
clone size: .

CDR3 DNA: TGTGTCACCGGGAACACTGAAGCTTTCTTT
CDR3 protein: CVTGNTEAFF
V gene: TRBV27
CDR3 length: 10
J gene: TRBJ1-1
D gene: .
clone size: .

CDR3 DNA: TGTGCCAGCAGCTCCTACAGGGGGCTAGCCTACGAGCAGTACTTC
CDR3 protein: CASSSYRGLAYEQYF
V gene: TRBV11-2
CDR3 length: 15
J gene: TRBJ2-7
D gene: TRBD1
clone size: .

CDR3 DNA: TGCAGCGTTGTAGTCGTGGGCAGCCGTAGCACAGATACGCAGTATTTT
CDR3 protein: CSVVVVGSRSTDTQYF
V gene: TRBV29-1
CDR3 length: 16
J gene: TRBJ2-3
D gene: .
clone size: .

CDR3 DNA: TGTGCCGGCTCAGTGAACACGAACACTGAAGCTTTCTTT
CDR3 protein: CAGSVNTNTEAFF
V gene: TRBV5-4
CDR3 length: 13
J gene: TRBJ1-1
D gene: .
clone size: .

CDR3 DNA: TGTGCCAGCACCCCTAGCGGGGGGCTCAATGAGCAGTTCTTC
CDR3 protein: CASTPSGGLNEQFF
V gene: TRBV5-4
CDR3 length: 14
J gene: TRBJ2-1
D gene: TRBD2
clone size: .

CDR3 DNA: TGTGCCAGCTCTGGGGGGGGCCCGGAGACCCAGTACTTC
CDR3 protein: CASSGGGPETQYF
V gene: TRBV7-4
CDR3 length: 13
J gene: TRBJ2-5
D gene: .
clone size: .

CDR3 DNA: TGCGCCAGCAGGGAGGGATTCTACGAGCAGTACTTC
CDR3 protein: CASREGFYEQYF
V gene: TRBV5-1
CDR3 length: 12
J gene: TRBJ2-7
D gene: .
clone size: .

CDR3 DNA: TGTGCCAGCAGTGAAGGAGGAAGCGATGGCTACACCTTC
CDR3 protein: CASSEGGSDGYTF
V gene: TRBV6-1
CDR3 length: 13
J gene: TRBJ1-2
D gene: .
clone size: .

CDR3 DNA: TGTGCCAGCAGTTACTTAGGACAGGGCTACGAGCAGTACTTC
CDR3 protein: CASSYLGQGYEQYF
V gene: TRBV6-6
CDR3 length: 14
J gene: TRBJ2-7
D gene: TRBD1
clone size: .

CDR3 DNA: TGTGCCACCAGCTTGCGGGGTCTACAGGAGACCCAGTACTTC
CDR3 protein: CATSLRGLQETQYF
V gene: TRBV15
CDR3 length: 14
J gene: TRBJ2-5
D gene: .
clone size: few

CDR3 DNA: TGTGCCAGCAGTTTAATGGGGGGTTCCACTGAAGCTTTCTTT
CDR3 protein: CASSLMGGSTEAFF
V gene: TRBV27
CDR3 length: 14
J gene: TRBJ1-1
D gene: .
clone size: few

CDR3 DNA: TGTGCCAGCAGCTTGGGGCCCGTGTTCGAGCAGTACTTC
CDR3 protein: CASSLGPVFEQYF
V gene: TRBV5-4
CDR3 length: 13
J gene: TRBJ2-7
D gene: .
clone size: .

CDR3 DNA: TGTGCCACAGGGACAGGGGGCGGAACGAACTATGGCTACACCTTC
CDR3 protein: CATGTGGGTNYGYTF
V gene: TRBV30
CDR3 length: 15
J gene: TRBJ1-2
D gene: TRBD1
clone size: .

CDR3 DNA: TGTGCCAATATGGAGACAGGGGGCTATGGCTACACCTTC
CDR3 protein: CANMETGGYGYTF
V gene: TRBV6-1
CDR3 length: 13
J gene: TRBJ1-2
D gene: TRBD1
clone size: .

CDR3 DNA: TGTGCCAGCAGCAAAGCGGGGGCTTCGGTCACTGAAGCTTTCTTT
CDR3 protein: CASSKAGASVTEAFF
V gene: TRBV9
CDR3 length: 15
J gene: TRBJ1-1
D gene: .
clone size: .

CDR3 DNA: TGTGCCTGGAGTGTTATCTCGAGACAAGAGACCCAGTACTTC
CDR3 protein: CAWSVISRQETQYF
V gene: TRBV30
CDR3 length: 14
J gene: TRBJ2-5
D gene: .
clone size: few

CDR3 DNA: TGTGCCAGCAGAGAACAGGGTACTAATGAAAAACTGTTTTTT
CDR3 protein: CASREQGTNEKLFF
V gene: TRBV2
CDR3 length: 14
J gene: TRBJ1-4
D gene: .
clone size: .

CDR3 DNA: TGTGCCAGCAGCTTAGTCGGGGACAGGATTAAAGAGACCCAGTACTTC
CDR3 protein: CASSLVGDRIKETQYF
V gene: TRBV7-9
CDR3 length: 16
J gene: TRBJ2-5
D gene: TRBD1
clone size: .

CDR3 DNA: TGCGCCAGCACCTGGACAGGGGTAGACGGGGCCAACGTCCTGACTTTC
CDR3 protein: CASTWTGVDGANVLTF
V gene: TRBV5-1
CDR3 length: 16
J gene: TRBJ2-6
D gene: TRBD1
clone size: .

CDR3 DNA: TGTGCCAGCTGTGACAGGGGGGACCCCTACGAGCAGTACTTC
CDR3 protein: CASCDRGDPYEQYF
V gene: TRBV18
CDR3 length: 14
J gene: TRBJ2-7
D gene: TRBD1
clone size: .

CDR3 DNA: TGTGCCAGTAGTAAGTCCGGACTAGCGGGGGGGGCCACAGATACGCAGTATTTT
CDR3 protein: CASSKSGLAGGATDTQYF
V gene: TRBV19
CDR3 length: 18
J gene: TRBJ2-3
D gene: TRBD2
clone size: .

CDR3 DNA: TGTGCCTGGACAGGGCCCACCGGGGAGCTGTTTTTT
CDR3 protein: CAWTGPTGELFF
V gene: TRBV30
CDR3 length: 12
J gene: TRBJ2-2
D gene: .
clone size: .

CDR3 DNA: TGTGCCAGCGGGATCGACAGTACAACTAATGAAAAACTGTTTTTT
CDR3 protein: CASGIDSTTNEKLFF
V gene: TRBV6-9
CDR3 length: 15
J gene: TRBJ1-4
D gene: .
clone size: few

CDR3 DNA: TGTGCCAGCAGCCGGCTAGCGTCAACCTACAATGAGCAGTTCTTC
CDR3 protein: CASSRLASTYNEQFF
V gene: TRBV6-1
CDR3 length: 15
J gene: TRBJ2-1
D gene: .
clone size: .

CDR3 DNA: TGTGCCAGCAGTGACGGGGGAACCAAAAACATTCAGTACTTC
CDR3 protein: CASSDGGTKNIQYF
V gene: TRBV2
CDR3 length: 14
J gene: TRBJ2-4
D gene: .
clone size: .

CDR3 DNA: TGTGCCAGCAGTTATGACAGCACCCAAGAGACCCAGTACTTC
CDR3 protein: CASSYDSTQETQYF
V gene: TRBV6-5
CDR3 length: 14
J gene: TRBJ2-5
D gene: .
clone size: once

CDR3 DNA: TGTGCCAGCAGTCCTACGAACTCTGGAAACACCATATATTTT
CDR3 protein: CASSPTNSGNTIYF
V gene: TRBV2
CDR3 length: 14
J gene: TRBJ1-3
D gene: .
clone size: few

CDR3 DNA: TGTGCCAGCAGCTCGGAACGGACTCGAGCGGGGGGGCAGAGAGATACGCAGTATTTT
CDR3 protein: CASSSERTRAGGQRDTQYF
V gene: TRBV21-1
CDR3 length: 19
J gene: TRBJ2-3
D gene: .
clone size: .

CDR3 DNA: TGTGCCAGCAGCCTAGGGGGCTGGAACACCGGGGAGCTGTTTTTT
CDR3 protein: CASSLGGWNTGELFF
V gene: TRBV7-2
CDR3 length: 15
J gene: TRBJ2-2
D gene: TRBD1
clone size: once

CDR3 DNA: TGTGCCAGCGGGGGGGGAGGGTTGCTTAGCAATCAGCCCCAGCATTTT
CDR3 protein: CASGGGGLLSNQPQHF
V gene: TRBV28
CDR3 length: 16
J gene: TRBJ1-5
D gene: .
clone size: .

CDR3 DNA: TGTGCCTGGATGGGACAGTCGAATAATTCACCCCTCCACTTT
CDR3 protein: CAWMGQSNNSPLHF
V gene: TRBV30
CDR3 length: 14
J gene: TRBJ1-6
D gene: TRBD1
clone size: .

CDR3 DNA: TGTGCCAGCAGCCCCAGACCCGGAGCTCTAGCCAAAAACATTCAGTACTTC
CDR3 protein: CASSPRPGALAKNIQYF
V gene: TRBV11-2
CDR3 length: 17
J gene: TRBJ2-4
D gene: .
clone size: .

CDR3 DNA: TGTGCCAGCAGGGTGGGACAGAGCTCCTATAATTCACCCCTCCACTTT
CDR3 protein: CASRVGQSSYNSPLHF
V gene: TRBV2
CDR3 length: 16
J gene: TRBJ1-6
D gene: TRBD1
clone size: .

CDR3 DNA: TGTGCCAGCATGGAACCGGGACAGGGAAACATTCAGTACTTC
CDR3 protein: CASMEPGQGNIQYF
V gene: TRBV2
CDR3 length: 14
J gene: TRBJ2-4
D gene: TRBD1
clone size: .

CDR3 DNA: TGTGCCACCAGCAGGGTCCTAAACTATGGCTACACCTTC
CDR3 protein: CATSRVLNYGYTF
V gene: TRBV15
CDR3 length: 13
J gene: TRBJ1-2
D gene: .
clone size: few

CDR3 DNA: TGTGCCAGCAGCTTAGATAGCGGGGGGGCGTCAAAGACCCAGTACTTC
CDR3 protein: CASSLDSGGASKTQYF
V gene: TRBV7-2
CDR3 length: 16
J gene: TRBJ2-5
D gene: TRBD2
clone size: .

CDR3 DNA: TGTGCCATCAGAGGACAGAGGAACACCGGGGAGCTGTTTTTT
CDR3 protein: CAIRGQRNTGELFF
V gene: TRBV10-3
CDR3 length: 14
J gene: TRBJ2-2
D gene: .
clone size: .

CDR3 DNA: TGCAGCGTTGTCTCCGAGCGGGGCGGAGAGACCCAGTACTTC
CDR3 protein: CSVVSERGGETQYF
V gene: TRBV29-1
CDR3 length: 14
J gene: TRBJ2-5
D gene: TRBD2
clone size: .

CDR3 DNA: TGTGCCAGCAGCTTTAAAGAGGGGCCCCAGCATTTT
CDR3 protein: CASSFKEGPQHF
V gene: TRBV5-6
CDR3 length: 12
J gene: TRBJ1-5
D gene: .
clone size: once

CDR3 DNA: TGTGCCAGCAGTCTGCTCGGGACAGGAAATGAAAAACTGTTTTTT
CDR3 protein: CASSLLGTGNEKLFF
V gene: TRBV2
CDR3 length: 15
J gene: TRBJ1-4
D gene: TRBD1
clone size: .

CDR3 DNA: TGTGCCAGCAGCCCTCGGGGATCTCTCGCCTACAATGAGCAGTTCTTC
CDR3 protein: CASSPRGSLAYNEQFF
V gene: TRBV5-6
CDR3 length: 16
J gene: TRBJ2-1
D gene: .
clone size: .

CDR3 DNA: TGTGCCAGCAGCTTAGGTGGGGGCTTAAACACCGGGGAGCTGTTTTTT
CDR3 protein: CASSLGGGLNTGELFF
V gene: TRBV7-9
CDR3 length: 16
J gene: TRBJ2-2
D gene: .
clone size: .

CDR3 DNA: TGTGCCAGCAGCGATGCGGGAGGGGGTCAGCCCCAGCATTTT
CDR3 protein: CASSDAGGGQPQHF
V gene: TRBV25-1
CDR3 length: 14
J gene: TRBJ1-5
D gene: .
clone size: .

CDR3 DNA: TGTGCCAGCAGCTTGTATAGGCAGGGCGGCACCGGGGAGCTGTTTTTT
CDR3 protein: CASSLYRQGGTGELFF
V gene: TRBV5-6
CDR3 length: 16
J gene: TRBJ2-2
D gene: .
clone size: .

CDR3 DNA: TGTGCCAGCAAGGAGCCCTATGGCTACACCTTC
CDR3 protein: CASKEPYGYTF
V gene: TRBV2
CDR3 length: 11
J gene: TRBJ1-2
D gene: .
clone size: .

CDR3 DNA: TGTGCCAGCGGACAGGAGCTGGACGCCGGGGAGCTGTTTTTT
CDR3 protein: CASGQELDAGELFF
V gene: TRBV2
CDR3 length: 14
J gene: TRBJ2-2
D gene: TRBD1
clone size: .

CDR3 DNA: TGTGCCTGGACCAAACAGGGGAAGACTGAAGCTTTCTTT
CDR3 protein: CAWTKQGKTEAFF
V gene: TRBV30
CDR3 length: 13
J gene: TRBJ1-1
D gene: TRBD1
clone size: few

CDR3 DNA: TGTGCCAGCAACCACAGGGGGGACTATGGCTACACCTTC
CDR3 protein: CASNHRGDYGYTF
V gene: TRBV6-5
CDR3 length: 13
J gene: TRBJ1-2
D gene: TRBD1
clone size: few

CDR3 DNA: TGTGCCAGCAGTCCCTTCGATGGACAGGGGAAGAACGAGCAGTACTTC
CDR3 protein: CASSPFDGQGKNEQYF
V gene: TRBV28
CDR3 length: 16
J gene: TRBJ2-7
D gene: TRBD1
clone size: few